Presented here are 7 T cell receptor beta chains from one specimen sequenced in a study of blood T cells in healthy people across ages. Primers used in a second PCR of about 7 to 11 cycles were a sample-barcoded 5' primer and a J-beta primer mix. TCRdb passed the 5' RACE reads through MiXCR, listing each CDR3 protein once. The repertoire holds more than 550,000 distinct CDR3 sequences, with roughly 20% as singletons. Source material: blood. The receptors originated from a man in his 70s in good health.

Here the CDR3 DNA reads TGTGCCAGCAGTGAAATCGTGGGGGGAAGCACAGATACGCAGTATTTT. As protein: CASSEIVGGSTDTQYF. The chain carries TRBV25-1 and TRBJ2-3; TRBD2 is a possible D gene (6 bases). The CDR3 totals 16 residues. Trimming stripped 2 bases from V and 0 bases from J, with 12 bases between. Germline-derived CDR1 and CDR2 are MGHDK and SYGVNS. The variable domain in full, with the rest retrieved from reference TRBV25-1 and TRBJ2-3, is EADIYQTPRYLVIGTGKKITLECSQTMGHDKMYWYQQDPGMELHLIHYSYGVNSTEKGDLSSESTVSRIRTEHFPLTLESARPSHTSQYLCASSEIVGGSTDTQYFGPGTRLTVL.

This chain uses TRBV12-3 or TRBV12-4 with TRBJ1-2, with D unclear. This CDR3 spans 13 amino acids. Trimming left V 3 bases short and J 2 bases short, with 7 bases between. The CDR3 is CASSFQDNYGYTF. The CDR3 bases are TGTGCCAGCAGTTTTCAAGACAACTATGGCTACACCTTC.

This chain uses TRBV7-9 with TRBJ2-3; D is unresolved. The germline CDR1 and CDR2 sequences are SEHNR and FQNEAQ (reference sequence). CDR3 length equals 13 residues. V lost 6 bases and J lost 2, with 9 bases in between. CDR3 bases: TGTGCCAGCAGGCAGACGGCCACAGATACGCAGTATTTT. This translates into CASRQTATDTQYF.

This clonotype was seen more than once but under ten times. The rearrangement joins TRBV11-2 to TRBJ1-1, with 7 bases identical to TRBD1. The J segment lost 3 bases and the V segment lost 4 bases, leaving 8 bases of the junction unmatched. Per germline, CDR1 SGHAT and CDR2 FQNNGV. CDR3 length: 15 residues. The CDR3 spells CASSSRTGGDTEAFF. The CDR3 nucleotides are TGTGCCAGCAGCTCGCGGACAGGAGGGGACACTGAAGCTTTCTTT.

V gene TRBV7-6 combines with J gene TRBJ1-1; D is unclear. Trimming shortened V by 2 bases and J by 1 base, and 17 bases separated the two germline ends. The CDR3 runs to 17 residues. Germline-derived CDR1 and CDR2 are SGHVS and FNYEAQ. Here the CDR3 DNA reads TGTGCCAGCAGCTTACGTGCGAGACAAACAAGGAACACTGAAGCTTTCTTT. It codes for CASSLRARQTRNTEAFF.

This clonotype has a handful of counts. This rearrangement joins TRBV25-1 to TRBJ2-7; perhaps TRBD1 as D (5 bases). This CDR3 comprises 14 residues. Trimming cost V 1 base and J 1 base, with 8 bases left between them. Looked up from germline, CDR1 is MGHDK and CDR2 is SYGVNS. CDR3 in amino acids: CASSESPGSYEQYF. CDR3 DNA: TGTGCCAGCAGTGAATCCCCAGGGTCCTACGAGCAGTACTTC.

The rearrangement joins TRBV12-3 or TRBV12-4 to TRBJ1-6, with 9 bases that match TRBD1. The CDR3 has 15 amino acids. V shed 6 bases and J 7 bases; nucleotides not matched to a gene: 7. CDR3 in amino acids: CASRSGQGSNSPLHF. For the CDR3, the DNA is TGTGCCAGCAGGTCAGGACAGGGGAGCAATTCACCCCTCCACTTT.